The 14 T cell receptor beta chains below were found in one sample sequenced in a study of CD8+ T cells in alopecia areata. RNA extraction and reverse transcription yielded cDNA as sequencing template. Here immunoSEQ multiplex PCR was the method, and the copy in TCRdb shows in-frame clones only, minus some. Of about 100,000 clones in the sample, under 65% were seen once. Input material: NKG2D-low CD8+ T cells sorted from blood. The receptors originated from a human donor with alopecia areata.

Here the CDR3 reads CASSSILSGGRNTEAFF. The CDR3 coding sequence is TGTGCCAGCAGTAGCATTCTTAGCGGGGGTAGGAACACTGAAGCTTTCTTT. This chain uses TRBV28 with TRBJ1-1, with TRBD1 as a possible D gene (5 bases). This CDR3 spans 17 amino acids. V dropped 5 bases and J dropped 1 base, with 20 bases sitting between them. Germline V CDR1 and CDR2: MDHEN, SYDVKM.

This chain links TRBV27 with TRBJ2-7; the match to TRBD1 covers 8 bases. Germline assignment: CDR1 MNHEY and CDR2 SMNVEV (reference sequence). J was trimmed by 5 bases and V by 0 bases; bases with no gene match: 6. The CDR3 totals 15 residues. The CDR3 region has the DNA TGTGCCAGCAGTTTATCGGGAGTACAGGGGGACGAGCAGTACTTC. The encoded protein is CASSLSGVQGDEQYF.

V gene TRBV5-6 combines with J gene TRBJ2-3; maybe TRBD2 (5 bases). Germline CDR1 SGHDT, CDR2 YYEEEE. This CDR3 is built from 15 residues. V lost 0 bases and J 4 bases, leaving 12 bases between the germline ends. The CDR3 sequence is CASSLGGFFADTQYF. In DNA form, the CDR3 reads TGTGCCAGCAGCTTGGGAGGGTTTTTCGCAGATACGCAGTATTTT. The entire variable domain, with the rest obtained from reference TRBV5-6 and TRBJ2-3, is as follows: DAGVTQSPTHLIKTRGQQVTLRCSPKSGHDTVSWYQQALGQGPQFIFQYYEEEERQRGNFPDRFSGHQFPNYSSELNVNALLLGDSALYLCASSLGGFFADTQYFGPGTRLTVL.

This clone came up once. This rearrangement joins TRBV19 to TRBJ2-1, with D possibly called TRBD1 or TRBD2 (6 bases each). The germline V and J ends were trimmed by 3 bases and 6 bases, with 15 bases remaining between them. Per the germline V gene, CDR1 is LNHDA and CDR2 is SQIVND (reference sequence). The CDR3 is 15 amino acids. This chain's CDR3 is CASSILGGGPNEQFF. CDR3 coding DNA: TGTGCCAGTAGTATTCTGGGGGGCGGCCCCAATGAGCAGTTCTTC.

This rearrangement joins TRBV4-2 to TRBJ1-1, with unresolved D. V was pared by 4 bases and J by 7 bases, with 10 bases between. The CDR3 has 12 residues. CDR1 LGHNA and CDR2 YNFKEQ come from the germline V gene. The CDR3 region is CASSPTGFEAFF. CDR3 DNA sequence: TGTGCCAGCAGCCCGACTGGATTTGAAGCTTTCTTT.

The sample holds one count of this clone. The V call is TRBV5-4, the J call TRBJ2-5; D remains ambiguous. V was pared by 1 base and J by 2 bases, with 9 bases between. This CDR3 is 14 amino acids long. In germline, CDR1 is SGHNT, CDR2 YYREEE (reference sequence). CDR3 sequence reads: CASSLWRYQETQYF. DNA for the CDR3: TGTGCCAGCAGCTTGTGGAGATATCAAGAGACCCAGTACTTC. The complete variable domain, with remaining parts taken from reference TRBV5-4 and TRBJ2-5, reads ETGVTQSPTHLIKTRGQQVTLRCSSQSGHNTVSWYQQALGQGPQFIFQYYREEENGRGNFPPRFSGLQFPNYSSELNVNALELDDSALYLCASSLWRYQETQYFGPGTRLLVL.

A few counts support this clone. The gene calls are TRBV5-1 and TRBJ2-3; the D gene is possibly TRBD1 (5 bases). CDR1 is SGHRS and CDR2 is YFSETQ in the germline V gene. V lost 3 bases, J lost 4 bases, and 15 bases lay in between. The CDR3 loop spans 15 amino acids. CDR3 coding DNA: TGCGCCAGCAGCTGGGGCCCGGTGGGGTCAGATACGCAGTATTTT. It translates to CASSWGPVGSDTQYF.

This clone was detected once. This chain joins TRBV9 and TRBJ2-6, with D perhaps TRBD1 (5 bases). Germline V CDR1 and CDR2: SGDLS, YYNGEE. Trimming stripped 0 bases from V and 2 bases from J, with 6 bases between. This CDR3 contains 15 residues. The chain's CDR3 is CASSVVRAGANVLTF. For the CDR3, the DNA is TGTGCCAGCAGCGTAGTCAGGGCTGGGGCCAACGTCCTGACTTTC.

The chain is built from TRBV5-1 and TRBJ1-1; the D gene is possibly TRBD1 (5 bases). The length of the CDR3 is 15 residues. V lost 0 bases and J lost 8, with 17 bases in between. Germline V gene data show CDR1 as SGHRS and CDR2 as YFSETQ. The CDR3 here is CASSLVAGPGREAFF. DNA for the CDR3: TGCGCCAGCAGCTTGGTAGCAGGGCCGGGTCGGGAAGCTTTCTTT. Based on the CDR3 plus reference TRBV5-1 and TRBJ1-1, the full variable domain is KAGVTQTPRYLIKTRGQQVTLSCSPISGHRSVSWYQQTPGQGLQFLFEYFSETQRNKGNFPGRFSGRQFSNSRSEMNVSTLELGDSALYLCASSLVAGPGREAFFGQGTRLTVV.

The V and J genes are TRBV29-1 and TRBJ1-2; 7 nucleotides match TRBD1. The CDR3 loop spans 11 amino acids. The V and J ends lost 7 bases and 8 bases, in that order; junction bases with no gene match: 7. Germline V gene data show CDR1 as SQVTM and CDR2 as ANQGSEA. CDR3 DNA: TGCAGCGCTTCAGACAGGGACGGCTACACCTTC. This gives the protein CSASDRDGYTF.

Here the CDR3 reads CASSSFGTGGPMNTEAFF. The CDR3 DNA follows: TGTGCCAGCAGTTCCTTCGGGACAGGGGGCCCTATGAACACTGAAGCTTTCTTT. The chain recombines TRBV27 with TRBJ1-1; 12 bases agree with TRBD1. The CDR3 consists of 18 residues. V was pared by 4 bases and J by 0 bases, with 9 bases of the junction left unmatched. Germline V lookup: CDR1 MNHEY, CDR2 SMNVEV (reference sequence).

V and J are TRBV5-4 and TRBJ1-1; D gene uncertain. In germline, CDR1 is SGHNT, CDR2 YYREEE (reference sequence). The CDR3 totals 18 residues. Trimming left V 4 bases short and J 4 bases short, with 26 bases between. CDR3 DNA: TGTGCCAGCAGCCCGGACCCAATCCCCGGTCTCACGCGCACTGAAGCTTTCTTT. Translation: CASSPDPIPGLTRTEAFF.

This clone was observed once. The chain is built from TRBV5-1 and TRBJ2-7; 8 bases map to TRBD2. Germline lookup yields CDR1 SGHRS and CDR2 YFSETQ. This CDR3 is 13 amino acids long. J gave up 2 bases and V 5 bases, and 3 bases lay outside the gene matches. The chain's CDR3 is CASSTSGAYEQYF. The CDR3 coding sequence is TGCGCCAGCAGTACTAGCGGAGCCTACGAGCAGTACTTC.

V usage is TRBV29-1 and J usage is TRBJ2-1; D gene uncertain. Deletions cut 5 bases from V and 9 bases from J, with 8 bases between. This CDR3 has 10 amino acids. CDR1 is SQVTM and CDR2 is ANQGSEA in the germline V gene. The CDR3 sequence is CSVFRVEQFF. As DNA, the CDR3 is TGCAGCGTTTTTCGGGTTGAGCAGTTCTTC.